This T cell receptor beta chain was profiled in a study of T-cell reconstitution after alpha-beta-depleted transplantation in children. About this clonotype itself: Its target is not known.

Unique molecular identifiers were built into the TCRbeta library. TCRdb called the PCR reads again in MiXCR, with one record for every CDR3 protein. The table lists about 900,000 distinct CDR3 sequences, roughly 29% of them singletons. Broader study findings: Reported findings indicate that, about two months after transplant, alpha-beta T cells came from several hundred expanded clones, which were derived from non-depleted graft cells. The high TCRbeta diversity at day 60 in some patients came from surviving recipient T cells and thymic progenitors. The authors attributed T-cell counts and diversity one year after transplant mostly to newly produced T cells.

Germline V lookup: CDR1 SGHRS, CDR2 YFSETQ. The CDR3 spans 14 residues. The ends were cut back, 4 bases at V and 4 bases at J, with 14 bases in the middle. Sequenced here: PBMCs, mostly from graft donor cells, sampled 360 days after TCRalphabeta/CD19-depleted stem cell transplant. The receptor's source is a boy under two years old who had a stem cell transplant for SCID, so the T cells may come from the graft donor. The genes are TRBV5-1 and TRBJ2-5; maybe TRBD2 (6 bases). In DNA, the CDR3 is TGCGCCAGCAGCCTCGCCAAGGAGGGAGAGACCCAGTACTTC. This encodes CASSLAKEGETQYF.